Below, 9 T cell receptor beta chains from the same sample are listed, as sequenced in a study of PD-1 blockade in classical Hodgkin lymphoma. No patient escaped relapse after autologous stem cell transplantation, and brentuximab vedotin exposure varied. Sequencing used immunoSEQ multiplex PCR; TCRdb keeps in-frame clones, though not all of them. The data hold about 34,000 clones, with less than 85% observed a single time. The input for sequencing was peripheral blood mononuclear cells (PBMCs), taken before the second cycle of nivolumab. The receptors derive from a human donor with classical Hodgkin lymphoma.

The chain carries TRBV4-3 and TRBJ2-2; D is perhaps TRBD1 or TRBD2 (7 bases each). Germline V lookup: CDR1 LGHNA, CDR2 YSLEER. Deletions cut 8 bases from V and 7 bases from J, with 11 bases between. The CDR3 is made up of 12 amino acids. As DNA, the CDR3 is TGCGCCAGCCAGGGGGAGGGCGGGGAGCTGTTTTTT. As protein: CASQGEGGELFF.

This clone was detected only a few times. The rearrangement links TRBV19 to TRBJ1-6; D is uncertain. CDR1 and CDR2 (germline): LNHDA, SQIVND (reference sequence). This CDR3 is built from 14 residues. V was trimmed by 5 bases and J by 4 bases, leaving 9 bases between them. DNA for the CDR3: TGTGCCAGTAGTGAACACGAGTATAATTCACCCCTCCACTTT. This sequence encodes CASSEHEYNSPLHF.

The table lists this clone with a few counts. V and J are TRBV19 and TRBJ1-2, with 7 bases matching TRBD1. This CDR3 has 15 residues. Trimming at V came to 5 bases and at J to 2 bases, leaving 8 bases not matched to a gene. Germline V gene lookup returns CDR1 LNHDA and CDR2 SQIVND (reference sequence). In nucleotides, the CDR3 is TGTGCCAGTAGTGTCTCAGGGGGTGGAAACTATGGCTACACCTTC. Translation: CASSVSGGGNYGYTF.

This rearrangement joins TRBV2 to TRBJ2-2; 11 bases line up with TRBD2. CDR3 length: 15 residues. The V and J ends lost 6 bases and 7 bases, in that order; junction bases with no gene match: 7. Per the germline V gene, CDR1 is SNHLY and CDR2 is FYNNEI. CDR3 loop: CASSGLAGGGGELFF. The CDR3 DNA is TGTGCCAGCAGCGGGCTAGCGGGGGGAGGCGGGGAGCTGTTTTTT.

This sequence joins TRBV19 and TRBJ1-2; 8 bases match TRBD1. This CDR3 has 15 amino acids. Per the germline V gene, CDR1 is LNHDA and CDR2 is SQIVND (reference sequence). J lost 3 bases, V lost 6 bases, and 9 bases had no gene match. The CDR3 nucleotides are TGTGCCAGTAGCAAACAGGGGACAGGTGACTATGGCTACACCTTC. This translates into CASSKQGTGDYGYTF.

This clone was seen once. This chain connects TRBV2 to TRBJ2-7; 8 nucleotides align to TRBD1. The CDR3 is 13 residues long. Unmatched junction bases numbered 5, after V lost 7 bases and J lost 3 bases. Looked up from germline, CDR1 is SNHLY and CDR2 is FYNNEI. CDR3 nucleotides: TGTGCCAGCAAGATTACAGGGGGCTACGAGCAGTACTTC. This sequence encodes CASKITGGYEQYF.

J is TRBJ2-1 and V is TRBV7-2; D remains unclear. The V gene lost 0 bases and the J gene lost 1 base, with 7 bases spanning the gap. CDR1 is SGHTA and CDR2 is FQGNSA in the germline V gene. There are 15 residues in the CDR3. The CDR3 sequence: CASSLAGRSYNEQFF. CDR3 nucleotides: TGTGCCAGCAGCTTAGCGGGCCGTTCCTACAATGAGCAGTTCTTC.

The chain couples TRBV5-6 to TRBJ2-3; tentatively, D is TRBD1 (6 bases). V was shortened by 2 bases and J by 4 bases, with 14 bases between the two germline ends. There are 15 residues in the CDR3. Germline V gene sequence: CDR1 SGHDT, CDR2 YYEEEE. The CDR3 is CASSLPLTGSDTQYF. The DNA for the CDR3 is TGTGCCAGCAGCTTACCCCTTACAGGGTCAGATACGCAGTATTTT.

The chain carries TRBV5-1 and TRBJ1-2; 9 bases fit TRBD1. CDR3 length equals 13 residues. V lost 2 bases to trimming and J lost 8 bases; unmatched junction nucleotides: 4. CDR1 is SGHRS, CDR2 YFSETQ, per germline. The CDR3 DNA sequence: TGCGCCAGCAGCTTAGAGACAGGGGGAGGCTACACCTTC. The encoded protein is CASSLETGGGYTF.